Below, 20 T cell receptor beta chains from the same sample are listed, as sequenced in a study of OX40 agonist ivuxolimab in advanced cancers. Only in-frame clones appear in the TCRdb table, and some are missing; sequencing was by immunoSEQ multiplex PCR. This sample has 40,000 to 65,000 clones; roughly 84% occur once, and the top ten carry 4.6%. The sequencing used CD4+ or CD8+ T cells sorted from blood, collected in a trial of the OX40 agonist ivuxolimab. These receptors were obtained from an adult with an advanced solid tumor such as melanoma, head and neck, liver or kidney cancer.

The rearrangement uses TRBV25-1 and TRBJ2-1; 8 positions agree with TRBD2. This CDR3 spans 15 amino acids. V trimming: 3 bases; J trimming: 3 bases; junction bases outside the gene matches: 4. Germline V CDR1 and CDR2: MGHDK, SYGVNS. CDR3 sequence (DNA): TGTGCCAGCAGTGACACTAGCGGAATCTACAATGAGCAGTTCTTC. Translating gives CASSDTSGIYNEQFF.

The V call is TRBV7-2, the J call TRBJ2-5; 10 nucleotides line up with TRBD2. CDR1 SGHTA and CDR2 FQGNSA come from the germline V gene. V shed 5 bases and J 4 bases; nucleotides not matched to a gene: 7. This CDR3 region has 15 residues. Here the CDR3 DNA reads TGTGCCAGCAGCGTGAGCGGGAGGGGATTAGAGACCCAGTACTTC. The encoded protein is CASSVSGRGLETQYF.

The V and J genes are TRBV6-6 and TRBJ2-7, with 8 bases aligning to TRBD1. Germline V gives CDR1 MNHNY, CDR2 SVGAGI (reference sequence). The J segment lost 5 bases and the V segment lost 2 bases, leaving 5 bases of the junction unmatched. This CDR3 is built from 14 residues. For the CDR3, the DNA is TGTGCCAGCAGTTACCGGACAGGGAACAACGAGCAGTACTTC. It is translated as CASSYRTGNNEQYF.

V and J are TRBV11-3 and TRBJ2-7, with TRBD2 matching over 9 bases. Germline V lookup: CDR1 SGHNT, CDR2 YENEEA. After removal of 1 base from V and 1 base from J, the junction contained 5 bases not matched to a gene. CDR3 length: 16 residues. This CDR3 reads CASSLAGTSSSYEQYF. CDR3 DNA sequence: TGTGCCAGCAGCTTAGCCGGGACTAGCAGTTCCTACGAGCAGTACTTC.

CDR3 in amino acids: CASSPQGTGANVLTF. In DNA, the CDR3 is TGTGCCAGCAGTCCACAGGGAACGGGGGCCAACGTCCTGACTTTC. This chain links TRBV28 with TRBJ2-6; D is perhaps TRBD1 (6 bases). This CDR3 has 15 amino acids. V was cut by 5 bases and J by 4 bases, with 12 bases left in between. Germline CDR1 and CDR2: MDHEN and SYDVKM.

The genes are TRBV4-1 and TRBJ2-1; 8 bases fit TRBD1. Germline-derived CDR1 and CDR2 are MGHRA and YSYEKL. This CDR3 spans 17 amino acids. V was pared by 1 base and J by 7 bases, with 12 bases of the junction left unmatched. The CDR3 is CASSQGPTGVVRNEQFF. DNA for the CDR3: TGCGCCAGCAGCCAAGGGCCGACAGGGGTGGTTAGGAATGAGCAGTTCTTC.

The chain links TRBV11-3 to TRBJ2-1; perhaps D is TRBD1 or TRBD2 (5 bases each). Trimming left V 1 base short and J 4 bases short, with 11 bases between. CDR3 length: 15 amino acids. Per germline, CDR1 SGHNT and CDR2 YENEEA. CDR3 sequence reads: CASSLGGTTYNEQFF. Here the CDR3 DNA reads TGTGCCAGCAGCTTAGGGGGGACCACTTACAATGAGCAGTTCTTC. Full variable domain (rest looked up from reference TRBV11-3 and TRBJ2-1): EAGVVQSPRYKIIEKKQPVAFWCNPISGHNTLYWYLQNLGQGPELLIRYENEEAVDDSQLPKDRFSAERLKGVDSTLKIQPAELGDSAVYLCASSLGGTTYNEQFFGPGTRLTVL.

The chain employs TRBV12-5 and TRBJ2-1; D possibly corresponds to TRBD1 (6 bases). CDR1 is LGHNT and CDR2 is FRNRAP in the germline V gene. The CDR3 is made up of 14 amino acids. Trimming removed 4 bases from V and 6 bases from J, with 13 bases in between. The DNA for the CDR3 is TGTGCTAGTGGTTCAGGGGATAATCCCAATGAGCAGTTCTTC. The encoded protein is CASGSGDNPNEQFF.

V gene TRBV27 combines with J gene TRBJ1-5; no clear D gene. Per germline, CDR1 MNHEY and CDR2 SMNVEV (reference sequence). The CDR3 sequence is 12 residues long. Trimming left V 3 bases short and J 8 bases short, with 8 bases between. In nucleotides, the CDR3 is TGTGCCAGCAGTTTGCCGGGGAAGCCCCAGCATTTT. This encodes CASSLPGKPQHF.

The CDR3 DNA reads as TGTGCCAGCAGCCTCCATGGTCCTTCCGGGACAGGGAGCAATGAGCAGTTCTTC. Translating gives CASSLHGPSGTGSNEQFF. The chain links TRBV7-9 to TRBJ2-1, with 9 bases fitting TRBD1. This CDR3 has 18 residues. V dropped 5 bases and J dropped 6; count of bases not matched to a gene: 17. The germline gives CDR1 SEHNR, CDR2 FQNEAQ (reference sequence).

The rearrangement joins TRBV19 to TRBJ2-3; TRBD2 matches at 8 bases. CDR3 length: 17 residues. V lost 1 base to trimming and J lost 0 bases; unmatched junction nucleotides: 6. Germline V CDR1 and CDR2: LNHDA, SQIVND (reference sequence). The CDR3 DNA follows: TGTGCCAGTAGTATAGCGGGAGGGAGCGGTAGCACAGATACGCAGTATTTT. This encodes CASSIAGGSGSTDTQYF. Drawing the rest from reference TRBV19 and TRBJ2-3, the complete variable domain is DGGITQSPKYLFRKEGQNVTLSCEQNLNHDAMYWYRQDPGQGLRLIYYSQIVNDFQKGDIAEGYSVSREKKESFPLTVTSAQKNPTAFYLCASSIAGGSGSTDTQYFGPGTRLTVL.

The chain links TRBV19 to TRBJ1-5; D gene ambiguous. V was cut by 8 bases and J by 6 bases, with 14 bases left in between. This CDR3 is built from 13 residues. Germline CDR1 and CDR2: LNHDA and SQIVND (reference sequence). The CDR3 spells CASETNKGQPQHF. As DNA, the CDR3 is TGTGCCAGTGAAACGAATAAAGGTCAGCCCCAGCATTTT.

DNA for the CDR3: TGTGCCAGCAGTGATGCGAAGACGGGCACCTACGAGCAGTACTTC. Its translation is CASSDAKTGTYEQYF. The rearrangement joins TRBV6-1 to TRBJ2-7, with D uncertain. Germline loops: CDR1 MNHNS, CDR2 SASEGT. The CDR3 loop spans 15 amino acids. Trimming left V 3 bases short and J 2 bases short, with 14 bases between.

The CDR3 DNA reads TGTGCCAGCAGCTTCTCGCAGAACACTGAAGCTTTCTTT. Translation: CASSFSQNTEAFF. The V and J genes are TRBV5-4 and TRBJ1-1, with D hard to call. Germline CDR1 reads SGHNT; CDR2 reads YYREEE (reference sequence). Trimming shortened V by 2 bases and J by 1 base, and 6 bases separated the two germline ends. CDR3 length: 13 amino acids.

The genes are TRBV7-9 and TRBJ2-3; 7 positions match TRBD1. CDR1 is SEHNR and CDR2 is FQNEAQ in the germline V gene (reference sequence). V lost 5 bases to trimming and J lost 1 base; unmatched junction nucleotides: 3. The CDR3 extends over 14 amino acids. CDR3 in amino acids: CASSRTGGTDTQYF. CDR3 nucleotides: TGTGCCAGCAGCAGGACAGGAGGCACAGATACGCAGTATTTT.

The genes are TRBV27 and TRBJ2-1; 10 bases agree with TRBD2. V lost 5 bases, J lost 0 bases, and 7 bases stayed unmatched. The CDR3 consists of 17 residues. The germline gives CDR1 MNHEY, CDR2 SMNVEV (reference sequence). CDR3 nucleotide sequence: TGTGCCAGCAGTCCCGGGACTAGCGAAAGCTCCTACAATGAGCAGTTCTTC. Its translation is CASSPGTSESSYNEQFF.

The CDR3 protein is CASSLQNRNTEAFF. The CDR3 DNA sequence: TGTGCCAGCAGCCTCCAAAATCGAAACACTGAAGCTTTCTTT. V is TRBV5-5 and J is TRBJ1-1; D is ambiguous. V lost 4 bases to trimming and J lost 2 bases, with 12 bases between them. Germline V gene lookup returns CDR1 SGHKS and CDR2 YYEKEE (reference sequence). CDR3 length equals 14 residues. Together with reference TRBV5-5 and TRBJ1-1, the CDR3 gives the full variable domain: DAGVTQSPTHLIKTRGQQVTLRCSPISGHKSVSWYQQVLGQGPQFIFQYYEKEERGRGNFPDRFSARQFPNYSSELNVNALLLGDSALYLCASSLQNRNTEAFFGQGTRLTVV.

The chain combines TRBV10-3 with TRBJ1-1; 8 bases fit TRBD1. V shed 6 bases and J 4 bases; nucleotides not matched to a gene: 10. This CDR3 has 15 amino acids. Looked up from germline, CDR1 is ENHRY and CDR2 is SYGVKD. CDR3 protein: CAIRPTGAQGTEAFF. The CDR3 nucleotides read TGTGCCATCAGACCGACAGGGGCGCAGGGCACTGAAGCTTTCTTT.

V and J are TRBV5-1 and TRBJ1-1; 7 nucleotides match TRBD1. The CDR3 consists of 15 residues. Germline trimming cut 0 bases from V and 0 bases from J; bases unmatched to any gene: 2. The germline V gene encodes CDR1 SGHRS and CDR2 YFSETQ. The chain's CDR3 is CASSLETGLNTEAFF. CDR3 nucleotides: TGCGCCAGCAGCTTGGAGACAGGGCTGAACACTGAAGCTTTCTTT.

The gene calls are TRBV28 and TRBJ1-2; D gene ambiguous. CDR3 length: 13 residues. Germline V gives CDR1 MDHEN, CDR2 SYDVKM. With 8 bases removed from V and 2 bases from J, the gap between germline ends came to 12 bases. The CDR3 DNA is TGTGCCAGCCTATTATCTCTCAACTATGGCTACACCTTC. Its translation is CASLLSLNYGYTF.